The source of this T cell receptor beta chain is a study of blood T cells in healthy people across ages. This clonotype has just a few counts. V lost 1 base and J 9 bases, leaving 13 bases between the germline ends. The CDR3 runs 14 residues. CDR1 and CDR2 from the germline V gene are SEHNR and FQNEAQ (reference sequence). With a J-beta primer mix and a sample-barcoded 5' primer, a second PCR ran about 7 to 12 cycles. TCRdb reprocessed the 5' RACE reads via MiXCR and lists one record per CDR3 protein. This table holds just over 1 million distinct CDR3 sequences, around 45% found once. The chain uses TRBV7-9 and TRBJ2-4; D is undetermined. This receptor was identified in a woman in her sixties in good health. The sequenced sample was blood. CDR3 DNA: TGTGCCAGCAGCTTAGGAACGGGTTTGGGCATTCAGTACTTC. Translating gives CASSLGTGLGIQYF.